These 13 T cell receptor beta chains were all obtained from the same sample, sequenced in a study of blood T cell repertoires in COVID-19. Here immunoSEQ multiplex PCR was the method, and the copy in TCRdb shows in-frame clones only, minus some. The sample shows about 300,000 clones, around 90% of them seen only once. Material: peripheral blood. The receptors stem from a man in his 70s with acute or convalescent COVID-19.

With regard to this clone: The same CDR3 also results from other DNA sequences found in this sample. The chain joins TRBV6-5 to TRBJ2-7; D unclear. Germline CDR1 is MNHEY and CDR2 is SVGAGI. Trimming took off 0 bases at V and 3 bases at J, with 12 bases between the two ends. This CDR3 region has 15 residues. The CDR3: CASSYSTAEVYEQYF. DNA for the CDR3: TGTGCCAGCAGTTACTCGACTGCGGAAGTCTACGAGCAGTACTTC.

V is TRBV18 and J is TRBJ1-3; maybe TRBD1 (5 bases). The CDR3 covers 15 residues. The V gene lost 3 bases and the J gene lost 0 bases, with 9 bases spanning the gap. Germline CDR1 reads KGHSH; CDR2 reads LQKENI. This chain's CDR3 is CASSPLQDSGNTIYF. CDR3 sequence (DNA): TGTGCCAGCTCACCGTTACAGGACTCTGGAAACACCATATATTTT.

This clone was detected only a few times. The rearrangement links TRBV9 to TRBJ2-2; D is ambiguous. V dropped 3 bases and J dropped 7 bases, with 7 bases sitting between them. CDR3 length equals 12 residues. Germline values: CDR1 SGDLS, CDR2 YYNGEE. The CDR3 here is CASSDHGGELFF. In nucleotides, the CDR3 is TGTGCCAGCAGCGACCACGGCGGGGAGCTGTTTTTT.

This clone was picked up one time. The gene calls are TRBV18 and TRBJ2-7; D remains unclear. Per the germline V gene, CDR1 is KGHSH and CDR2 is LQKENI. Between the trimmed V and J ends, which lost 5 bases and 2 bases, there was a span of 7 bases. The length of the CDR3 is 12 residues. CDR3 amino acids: CASSSRAYEQYF. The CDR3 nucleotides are TGTGCCAGCTCATCCCGAGCCTACGAGCAGTACTTC.

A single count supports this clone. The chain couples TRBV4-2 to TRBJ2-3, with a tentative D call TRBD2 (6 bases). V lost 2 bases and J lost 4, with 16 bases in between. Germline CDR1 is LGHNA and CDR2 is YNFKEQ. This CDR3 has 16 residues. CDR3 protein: CASSQTGRGTSDTQYF. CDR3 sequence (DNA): TGTGCCAGCAGCCAAACTGGGCGGGGAACGTCAGATACGCAGTATTTT.

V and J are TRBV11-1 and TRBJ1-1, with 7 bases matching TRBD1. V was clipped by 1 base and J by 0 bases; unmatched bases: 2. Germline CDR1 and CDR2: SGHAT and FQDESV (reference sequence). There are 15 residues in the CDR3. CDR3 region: CASSLGDSVNTEAFF. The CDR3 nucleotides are TGTGCCAGCAGCTTAGGGGACAGCGTGAACACTGAAGCTTTCTTT. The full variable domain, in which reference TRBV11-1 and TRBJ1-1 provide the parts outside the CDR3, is EAEVAQSPRYKITEKSQAVAFWCDPISGHATLYWYRQILGQGPELLVQFQDESVVDDSQLPKDRFSAERLKGVDSTLKIQPAELGDSAMYLCASSLGDSVNTEAFFGQGTRLTVV.

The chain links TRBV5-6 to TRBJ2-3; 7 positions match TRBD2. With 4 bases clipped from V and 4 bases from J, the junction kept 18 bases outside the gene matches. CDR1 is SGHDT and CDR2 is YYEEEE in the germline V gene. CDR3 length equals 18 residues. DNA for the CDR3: TGTGCCAGCAGCCCCATGGCTGGGGCGGGAGCAAGGGCAGATACGCAGTATTTT. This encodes CASSPMAGAGARADTQYF.

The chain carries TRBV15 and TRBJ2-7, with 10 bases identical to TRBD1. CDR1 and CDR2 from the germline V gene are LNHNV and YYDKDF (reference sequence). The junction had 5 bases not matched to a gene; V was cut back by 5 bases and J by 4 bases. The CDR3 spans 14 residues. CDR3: CATSLDRGPYEQYF. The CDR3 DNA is TGTGCCACCAGCCTAGACAGGGGGCCATACGAGCAGTACTTC. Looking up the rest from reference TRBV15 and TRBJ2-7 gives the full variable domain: DAMVIQNPRYQVTQFGKPVTLSCSQTLNHNVMYWYQQKSSQAPKLLFHYYDKDFNNEADTPDNFQSRRPNTSFCFLDIRSPGLGDTAMYLCATSLDRGPYEQYFGPGTRLTVT.

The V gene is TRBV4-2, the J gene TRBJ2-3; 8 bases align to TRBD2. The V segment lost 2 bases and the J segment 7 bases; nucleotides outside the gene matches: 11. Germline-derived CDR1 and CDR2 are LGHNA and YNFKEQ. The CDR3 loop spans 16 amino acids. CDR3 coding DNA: TGTGCCAGCAGCCAACTATCGGGGGGGAAACTTAATACGCAGTATTTT. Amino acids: CASSQLSGGKLNTQYF.

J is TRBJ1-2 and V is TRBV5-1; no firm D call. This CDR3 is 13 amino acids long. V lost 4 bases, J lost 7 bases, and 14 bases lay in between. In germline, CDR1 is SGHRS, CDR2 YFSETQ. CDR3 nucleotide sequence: TGCGCCAGCAGCCCGTCTACAGTCGCTGGCTACACCTTC. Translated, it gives CASSPSTVAGYTF.

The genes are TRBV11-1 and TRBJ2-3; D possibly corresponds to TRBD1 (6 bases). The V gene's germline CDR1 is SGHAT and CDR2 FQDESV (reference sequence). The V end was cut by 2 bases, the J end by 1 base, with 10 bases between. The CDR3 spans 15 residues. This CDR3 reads CASSLWDTRTDTQYF. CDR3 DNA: TGTGCCAGCAGCTTATGGGACACCCGCACAGATACGCAGTATTTT.

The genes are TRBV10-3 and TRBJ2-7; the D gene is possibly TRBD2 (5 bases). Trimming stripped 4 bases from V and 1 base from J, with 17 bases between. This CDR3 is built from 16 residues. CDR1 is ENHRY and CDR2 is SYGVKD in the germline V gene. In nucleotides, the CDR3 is TGTGCCATCAGTGCAGCCGGGGAGATTCCATCCTACGAGCAGTACTTC. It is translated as CAISAAGEIPSYEQYF.

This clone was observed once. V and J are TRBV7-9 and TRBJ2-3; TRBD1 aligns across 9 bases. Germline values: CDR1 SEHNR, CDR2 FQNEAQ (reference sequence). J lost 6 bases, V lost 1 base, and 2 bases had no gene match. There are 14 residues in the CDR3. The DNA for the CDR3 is TGTGCCAGCAGCTTAGGAGGACAGGGGGATACGCAGTATTTT. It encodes CASSLGGQGDTQYF.